This T cell receptor beta chain was sequenced in a study of cytomegalovirus exposure and HLA in healthy donors. Findings and limits, study-wide: Three CMV-associated chains were confirmed in vitro to be specific for CMV antigens. In a later analysis, TCR beta V- and J-gene trimming was associated with a missense DCLRE1C variant. TCR beta sequences numbering more than 15,000 were associated with HLA alleles at 0.05 false discovery rate in a later analysis. It was reported in a later analysis that an Asian-associated ancestry cluster showed fewer N-insertions than the roughly 620-donor mean.

CDR1 and CDR2 from the germline V gene are SGDLS and YYNGEE. V was cut by 0 bases and J by 2 bases, with 9 bases left in between. The CDR3 has 15 amino acids. Comment on this clone: Its specificity is not known.

PCR employed 60 Vbeta and 13 Jbeta primers. Sequencing was performed with immunoSEQ multiplex PCR; in TCRdb, only in-frame clones are kept and a portion is missing. Its listing shows roughly 74,000 clones. The sequenced sample consisted of PBMCs. V usage is TRBV9 and J usage is TRBJ2-1; D unresolved. This sequence originates from a female donor in good health and CMV-seropositive. The CDR3 reads CASSVAGNPYNEQFF. The CDR3 region has the DNA TGTGCCAGCAGCGTAGCAGGAAATCCCTACAATGAGCAGTTCTTC.